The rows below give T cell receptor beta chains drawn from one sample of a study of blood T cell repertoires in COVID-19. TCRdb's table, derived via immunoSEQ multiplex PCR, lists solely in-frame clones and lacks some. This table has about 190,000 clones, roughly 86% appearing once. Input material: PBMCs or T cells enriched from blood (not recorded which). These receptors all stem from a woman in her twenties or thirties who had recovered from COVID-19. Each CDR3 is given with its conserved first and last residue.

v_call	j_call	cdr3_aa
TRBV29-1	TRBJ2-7	CSARLGYEQYF
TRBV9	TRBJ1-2	CASSVEIGRGDGYTF
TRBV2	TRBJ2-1	CASRAGTSGRDEQFF
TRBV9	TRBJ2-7	CASSLRGGAHEQYF
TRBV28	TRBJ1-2	CASMQNYGYTF
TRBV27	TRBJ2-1	CASSSTFASGPYYNEQFF
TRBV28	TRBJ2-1	CASSSSSYNEQFF
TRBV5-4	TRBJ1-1	CASSLGRGQGSTEAFF
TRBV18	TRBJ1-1	CASSPDLDPEAFF
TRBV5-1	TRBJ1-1	CASSLGGGTSTEAFF
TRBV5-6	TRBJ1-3	CASSLFRLNSGNTIYF
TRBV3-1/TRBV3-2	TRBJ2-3	CASSPPDRETQYF
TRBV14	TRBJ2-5	CASSRRWSSGRRGQETQYF
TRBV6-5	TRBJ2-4	CASSPIYRELNIQYF
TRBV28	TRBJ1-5	CASTAFYSSLDGNQPQHF
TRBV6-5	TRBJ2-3	CASSYGGGGVTDTQYF
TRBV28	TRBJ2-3	CASRHGSSTDTQYF
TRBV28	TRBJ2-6	CASSNGQLSGANVLTF
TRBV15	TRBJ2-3	CATSLTSGADTQYF
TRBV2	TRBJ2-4	CASRVDRGENIQYF
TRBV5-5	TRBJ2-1	CASSLAPRDNEQFF
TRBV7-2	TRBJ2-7	CASSLVGTGNYEQYF
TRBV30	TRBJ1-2	CAWRTGRVYGYTF
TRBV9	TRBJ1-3	CASSGQFGGEGSGNTIYF
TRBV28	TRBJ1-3	CASSSGQAIGNTIYF
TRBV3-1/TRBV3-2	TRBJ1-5	CASSLGGQGGVLNQPQHF
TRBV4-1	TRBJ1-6	CASSYRDRGYNSPLHF
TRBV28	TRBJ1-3	CASSSSYGMTGDSGNTIYF
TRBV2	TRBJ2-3	CASSVEGAPDTQYF
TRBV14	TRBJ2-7	CASSQDPGTGYYEQYF
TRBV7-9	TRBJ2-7	CASSFTAGYEQYF
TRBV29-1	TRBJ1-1	CSVGDWTEAFF
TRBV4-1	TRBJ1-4	CASSQVGGLEEKLFF
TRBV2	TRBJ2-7	CASSVVSAYEQYF
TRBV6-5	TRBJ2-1	CASPSKAGTYNEQFF
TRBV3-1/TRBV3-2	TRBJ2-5	CASSHKISGLAVPETQYF
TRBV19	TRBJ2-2	CASRLRLRTTQTGELFF
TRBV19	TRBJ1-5	CASSPGGPQHF
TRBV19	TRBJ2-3	CASSPLTSTDTQYF
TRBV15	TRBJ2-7	CATSRDLAGPYEQYF
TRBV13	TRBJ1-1	CASSLVGTRTEAFF
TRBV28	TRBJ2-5	CASSPGQGVQETQYF
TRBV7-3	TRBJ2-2	CASSEGLAAGELFF
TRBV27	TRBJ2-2	CASSSERTSWVGELFF
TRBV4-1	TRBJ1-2	CASSQEESGGFDYGYTF
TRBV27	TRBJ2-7	CASSSTGLGVYEQYF
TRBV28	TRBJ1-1	CASSNTGGVGFSEAFF
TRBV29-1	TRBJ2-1	CSVETSGRGNEQFF
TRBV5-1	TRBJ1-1	CASSPTGNTEAFF
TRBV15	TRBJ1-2	CATSQIPSGFSNYGYTF
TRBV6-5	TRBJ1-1	CASKRTDNTEAFF
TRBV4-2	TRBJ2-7	CASSQDASGTYEQYF
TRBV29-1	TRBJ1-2	CSLSEGANYGYTF
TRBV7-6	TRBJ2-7	CASSHRDRDYEQYF
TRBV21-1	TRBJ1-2	CASSKRRGLPYGYTF
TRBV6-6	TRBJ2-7	CASSYETSAYEQYF
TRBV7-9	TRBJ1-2	CASSPDSTYGYTF